A single sample gave rise to the 26 T cell receptor beta chains below, sequenced in a study of cytomegalovirus exposure and HLA in healthy donors (dated by TCRdb to the late 2010s). Library prep was done by the immunoSEQ multiplex PCR assay. The multiplex PCR relied on a mix of 60 forward primers for TCR Vbeta segments and 13 reverse primers for TCR Jbeta segments. As stored in TCRdb, this immuneACCESS dataset retains in-frame rearrangements with V and J assigned. A fraction of the clones does not appear; measured against another copy, unresolved V genes explain less than half of the discrepancy, and the remainder lacks a known reason. The sample table holds 150,000 to 200,000 clones, of which 60% to 85% were seen once. The ten largest clones capture 1.5% to 2% of the sample. The source material was PBMCs. The receptors were gathered from a young man in good health and CMV-seronegative.

This clone has more than one count but fewer than ten. The DNA for the CDR3 is TGTGCCAGCAGTTTACTCCTACAGGGACATCAGCCCCAGCATTTT. Encoded protein: CASSLLLQGHQPQHF. The V gene is TRBV28, the J gene TRBJ1-5, with TRBD1 as a possible D gene (6 bases). The CDR3 runs 15 residues. Germline V gene data show CDR1 as MDHEN and CDR2 as SYDVKM. Trimming removed 2 bases at V and 5 bases at J, with 13 bases between.

The gene calls are TRBV5-1 and TRBJ2-5; 12 positions agree with TRBD2. The CDR3 covers 17 residues. Germline CDR1 SGHRS, CDR2 YFSETQ. With V trimmed by 2 bases and J by 5 bases, 10 bases remained unmatched. The CDR3 here is CASSFDQLAGGLETQYF. The CDR3 DNA reads as TGCGCCAGCAGCTTCGACCAACTAGCGGGGGGATTGGAGACCCAGTACTTC.

The chain recombines TRBV6-1 with TRBJ1-2, with unresolved D. Germline V gene data show CDR1 as MNHNS and CDR2 as SASEGT. V was pared by 1 base and J by 2 bases, with 14 bases between. This CDR3 has 16 residues. The CDR3 DNA reads as TGTGCCAGCAGTGAAGGAAAGGGAGATTACAACTATGGCTACACCTTC. It yields the protein CASSEGKGDYNYGYTF.

The chain recombines TRBV30 with TRBJ2-5; D gene uncertain. The assigned J gene may be wrong: the sequence end matches TRBJ2-7 better. The CDR3 covers 11 residues. CDR1 and CDR2 from the germline V gene are GTSNPN and SVGIG (reference sequence). CDR3 in DNA: TGTGCCTGGAGTGGTGTCTCCGAGCAGTACTTC. The encoded protein is CAWSGVSEQYF.

The chain couples TRBV5-1 to TRBJ2-2; TRBD2 matches 12 bases. Germline V gives CDR1 SGHRS, CDR2 YFSETQ. This CDR3 has 17 residues. The ends lost 0 bases at V and 4 bases at J; junction bases unmatched: 4. DNA for the CDR3: TGCGCCAGCAGCTTGGAGGCTAGCGGGAGGGTCACCGGGGAGCTGTTTTTT. Amino acid sequence: CASSLEASGRVTGELFF.

The gene calls are TRBV11-2 and TRBJ2-5; 8 nucleotides line up with TRBD2. From germline, CDR1 is SGHAT and CDR2 FQNNGV. The CDR3 covers 15 residues. With V trimmed by 4 bases and J by 3 bases, 7 bases remained unmatched. The CDR3 nucleotides are TGTGCCAGCAGCTCGACGACTAGCGTAAAAGAGACCCAGTACTTC. This gives the protein CASSSTTSVKETQYF. The full variable domain, its missing parts supplied by reference TRBV11-2 and TRBJ2-5, is EAGVAQSPRYKIIEKRQSVAFWCNPISGHATLYWYQQILGQGPKLLIQFQNNGVVDDSQLPKDRFSAERLKGVDSTLKIQPAKLEDSAVYLCASSSTTSVKETQYFGPGTRLLVL.

The chain combines TRBV11-2 with TRBJ2-7, with D possibly TRBD2 on 6 matching bases. V was clipped by 1 base and J by 3 bases, with 10 bases between them. Germline V gene data show CDR1 as SGHAT and CDR2 as FQNNGV. This CDR3 has 14 residues. CDR3 DNA: TGTGCCAGCAGCTTAGGGACTAAACGCTACGAGCAGTACTTC. It specifies CASSLGTKRYEQYF.

Only a few counts were recorded for this clone. Germline and junction disagree at one end, which may indicate a read error. V gene TRBV29-1 combines with J gene TRBJ2-7, with TRBD2 identical over 10 bases. This CDR3 spans 14 amino acids. Germline V gene data show CDR1 as SQVTM and CDR2 as ANQGSEA. Written as DNA, the CDR3 is TGCGGCGTTAGGACTAGCGGCAGTTCCTACGAGCAGTACTTC. It encodes CGVRTSGSSYEQYF.

The rearrangement links TRBV4-1 to TRBJ1-4; D may be TRBD1 (6 bases). Per the germline V gene, CDR1 is MGHRA and CDR2 is YSYEKL. The CDR3 length is 16 residues. Trimming stripped 0 bases from V and 0 bases from J, with 8 bases between. CDR3 DNA sequence: TGCGCCAGCAGCCAAGATGAGGGGGCAACTAATGAAAAACTGTTTTTT. This codes for CASSQDEGATNEKLFF.

V and J are TRBV30 and TRBJ1-6; D uncertain. The germline V gene encodes CDR1 GTSNPN and CDR2 SVGIG (reference sequence). V was pared by 0 bases and J by 0 bases, with 6 bases between. The CDR3 contains 15 residues. CDR3 region: CAWSVLVSYNSPLHF. DNA of the CDR3: TGTGCCTGGAGTGTACTAGTCTCCTATAATTCACCCCTCCACTTT.

This clone appeared a few times. V and J are TRBV29-1 and TRBJ2-1, with D tentatively TRBD2 (6 bases). This CDR3 is built from 11 residues. Trimming pared 6 bases from V and 4 bases from J, leaving 7 bases between. Germline loops: CDR1 SQVTM, CDR2 ANQGSEA. The CDR3 nucleotides are TGCAGCGTGGGAGGTTACAATGAGCAGTTCTTC. Protein: CSVGGYNEQFF.

The chain uses TRBV9 and TRBJ2-1, with 8 bases matching TRBD2. J gave up 4 bases and V 4 bases, and 10 bases lay outside the gene matches. This CDR3 contains 16 residues. CDR1 is SGDLS, CDR2 YYNGEE, per germline. The CDR3 DNA reads as TGTGCCAGCAGCCAACGGGGGGGCCCAATTTACAATGAGCAGTTCTTC. Translating it yields CASSQRGGPIYNEQFF.

This chain connects TRBV7-9 to TRBJ2-1, with 8 bases matching TRBD2. The germline V gene encodes CDR1 SEHNR and CDR2 FQNEAQ (reference sequence). The CDR3 loop spans 16 amino acids. Germline trimming cut 6 bases from V and 1 base from J; bases unmatched to any gene: 8. CDR3 coding DNA: TGTGCCAGCAGAGATAGCGGGATAACGTCCTACAATGAGCAGTTCTTC. Translated, it gives CASRDSGITSYNEQFF.

The chain couples TRBV28 to TRBJ2-1; 9 bases agree with TRBD2. V trimming: 3 bases; J trimming: 6 bases; junction bases outside the gene matches: 12. Per germline, CDR1 MDHEN and CDR2 SYDVKM. The CDR3 contains 17 residues. CDR3 sequence: CASSLRMAGGRSNEQFF. The DNA for the CDR3 is TGTGCCAGCAGTTTGAGGATGGCGGGGGGGCGAAGCAATGAGCAGTTCTTC.

DNA for the CDR3: TGTGCCAGCAGGGAGGAGGGGGGGAACAATGAGCAGTTCTTC. It codes for CASREEGGNNEQFF. V and J are TRBV6-5 and TRBJ2-1, with D perhaps matching TRBD2 (7 bases). This CDR3 contains 14 residues. V was cut by 6 bases and J by 5 bases, with 14 bases left in between. The germline CDR1 and CDR2 sequences are MNHEY and SVGAGI.

The genes are TRBV2 and TRBJ1-6; 8 nucleotides agree with TRBD1. Trimming took 6 bases from V and 10 from J; bases not matched to a gene: 11. CDR3 length equals 15 residues. Germline V CDR1 and CDR2: SNHLY, FYNNEI. The CDR3 DNA follows: TGTGCCAGCAGGCCCTACGGGACAGGTGAATCACCCCTCCACTTT. It specifies CASRPYGTGESPLHF.

This chain joins TRBV9 and TRBJ2-1; 10 bases agree with TRBD2. Germline V CDR1 and CDR2: SGDLS, YYNGEE. The CDR3 has 16 residues. The V gene end was trimmed by 0 bases and the J gene end by 7 bases; junction bases not matched to a gene: 7. Written as DNA, the CDR3 is TGTGCCAGCAGCGTAGTAGCTAGCGGGGGTGGGAATGAGCAGTTCTTC. This sequence encodes CASSVVASGGGNEQFF.

This chain joins TRBV6-5 and TRBJ1-2; TRBD1 matches at 8 bases. Germline V gene sequence: CDR1 MNHEY, CDR2 SVGAGI. The CDR3 is made up of 14 amino acids. J was trimmed by 6 bases and V by 4 bases; bases with no gene match: 7. CDR3 residues: CASSSPRTGNGYTF. The CDR3 DNA is TGTGCCAGCAGTTCGCCCCGGACAGGGAATGGCTACACCTTC.

The chain has TRBV2 and TRBJ2-3, with TRBD2 identical over 9 bases. Per the germline V gene, CDR1 is SNHLY and CDR2 is FYNNEI. After removal of 6 bases from V and 2 bases from J, the junction contained 6 bases not matched to a gene. The CDR3 runs 15 residues. The CDR3: CASRRTSDYTDTQYF. Written as DNA, the CDR3 is TGTGCCAGCAGGAGGACTAGCGACTACACAGATACGCAGTATTTT.

The chain recombines TRBV5-6 with TRBJ2-1; TRBD2 matches at 8 bases. Unmatched junction bases numbered 11, after V lost 2 bases and J lost 10 bases. Germline V gene sequence: CDR1 SGHDT, CDR2 YYEEEE. The CDR3 has 15 amino acids. CDR3 region: CASSFLLAEEREQFF. CDR3 nucleotide sequence: TGTGCCAGCAGCTTCTTACTAGCGGAGGAAAGGGAGCAGTTCTTC.

The chain is built from TRBV18 and TRBJ2-6; D is unresolved. CDR1 KGHSH and CDR2 LQKENI come from the germline V gene. Trimming left V 5 bases short and J 0 bases short, with 8 bases between. The CDR3 covers 15 residues. The chain's CDR3 is CASSSESSGANVLTF. CDR3 nucleotide sequence: TGTGCCAGCTCATCGGAGAGCTCTGGGGCCAACGTCCTGACTTTC. The entire variable domain, with the rest obtained from reference TRBV18 and TRBJ2-6, is as follows: NAGVMQNPRHLVRRRGQEARLRCSPMKGHSHVYWYRQLPEEGLKFMVYLQKENIIDESGMPKERFSAEFPKEGPSILRIQQVVRGDSAAYFCASSSESSGANVLTFGAGSRLTVL.

This clone was counted a single time. This rearrangement joins TRBV5-1 to TRBJ2-7; tentatively, D is TRBD2 (6 bases). The CDR3 contains 14 residues. Germline lookup yields CDR1 SGHRS and CDR2 YFSETQ. Trimming took off 6 bases at V and 1 base at J, with 14 bases between the two ends. The CDR3 region is CASTGEPRSYEQYF. CDR3 DNA sequence: TGCGCCAGCACGGGGGAGCCCAGATCCTACGAGCAGTACTTC.

The CDR3 loop is CASSQDWQPRLAGGYEQYF. In nucleotides, the CDR3 is TGTGCCAGCAGCCAAGACTGGCAACCAAGACTAGCGGGAGGCTACGAGCAGTACTTC. The chain recombines TRBV5-6 with TRBJ2-7, with 13 bases aligning to TRBD2. CDR3 length equals 19 residues. V trimming: 4 bases; J trimming: 3 bases; junction bases outside the gene matches: 16. The germline CDR1 and CDR2 sequences are SGHDT and YYEEEE.

The rearrangement uses TRBV5-1 and TRBJ2-1; no definite D call. From germline, CDR1 is SGHRS and CDR2 YFSETQ. The V end lost 0 bases, the J end lost 2 bases, and 6 bases lay between the germline ends. The CDR3 loop spans 14 amino acids. The CDR3 sequence: CASSLAETYNEQFF. For the CDR3, the DNA is TGCGCCAGCAGCTTGGCGGAGACCTACAATGAGCAGTTCTTC. Drawing the rest from reference TRBV5-1 and TRBJ2-1, the complete variable domain is KAGVTQTPRYLIKTRGQQVTLSCSPISGHRSVSWYQQTPGQGLQFLFEYFSETQRNKGNFPGRFSGRQFSNSRSEMNVSTLELGDSALYLCASSLAETYNEQFFGPGTRLTVL.

The chain joins TRBV23-1 to TRBJ2-1, with 9 bases that match TRBD1. TRBV23-1 is an ORF for which the function is uncertain. CDR3 length: 18 residues. V lost 6 bases to trimming and J lost 3 bases; unmatched junction nucleotides: 15. The CDR3 DNA is TGCGCCAGCAGACCGGGACAGGGCCTCCGAATCCTCTACAATGAGCAGTTCTTC. Translating it yields CASRPGQGLRILYNEQFF.

This clone was counted once. The chain combines TRBV27 with TRBJ1-1; no clear D. Germline V gene data show CDR1 as MNHEY and CDR2 as SMNVEV (reference sequence). This CDR3 comprises 15 residues. Between the trimmed V and J ends, which lost 11 bases and 3 bases, there was a span of 22 bases. The CDR3 here is CAGPGRGPLDTEAFF. The CDR3 DNA is TGTGCCGGACCAGGTCGAGGGCCGTTGGACACTGAAGCTTTCTTT.